This TCR beta chain was sequenced for a study of control samples from healthy donors and cancer patients. V lost 3 bases to trimming and J lost 8 bases, with 19 bases between them. The CDR3 is 15 amino acids. Germline loops: CDR1 SGHAT, CDR2 FQNNGV. Assay: immunoSEQ multiplex PCR; the TCRdb copy retains only in-frame clones and omits some. The table includes 130,000 or so clones, about 88% detected once. This clone was detected once. Sequenced: blood. This chain connects TRBV11-2 to TRBJ1-2; D might be TRBD1 (5 bases). The source is a man over 45 in good health. CDR3 nucleotide sequence: TGTGCCAGCAGCTTGGTCGAGAAGGGGTTCGGAGGCTACACCTTC. This gives the protein CASSLVEKGFGGYTF.